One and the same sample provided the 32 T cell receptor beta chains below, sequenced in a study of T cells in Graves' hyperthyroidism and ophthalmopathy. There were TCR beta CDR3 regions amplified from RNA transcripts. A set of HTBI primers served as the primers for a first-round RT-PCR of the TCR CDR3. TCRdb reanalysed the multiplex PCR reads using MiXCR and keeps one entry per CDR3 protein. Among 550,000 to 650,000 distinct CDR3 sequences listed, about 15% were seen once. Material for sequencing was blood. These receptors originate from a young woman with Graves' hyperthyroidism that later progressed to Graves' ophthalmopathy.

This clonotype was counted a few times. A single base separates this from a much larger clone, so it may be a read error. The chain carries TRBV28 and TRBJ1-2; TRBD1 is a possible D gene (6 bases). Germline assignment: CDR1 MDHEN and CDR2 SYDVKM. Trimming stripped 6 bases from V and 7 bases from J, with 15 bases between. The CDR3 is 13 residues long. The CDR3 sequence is CASRGTTEGGYTF. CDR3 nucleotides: TGTGCCAGCAGAGGGACAACGGAGGGTGGCTACACCTTC.

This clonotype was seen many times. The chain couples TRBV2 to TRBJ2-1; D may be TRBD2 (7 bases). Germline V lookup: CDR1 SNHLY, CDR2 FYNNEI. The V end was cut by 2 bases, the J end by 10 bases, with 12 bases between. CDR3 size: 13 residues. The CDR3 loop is CASSESRGREQFF. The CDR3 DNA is TGTGCCAGCAGTGAATCGCGGGGGCGAGAGCAGTTCTTC.

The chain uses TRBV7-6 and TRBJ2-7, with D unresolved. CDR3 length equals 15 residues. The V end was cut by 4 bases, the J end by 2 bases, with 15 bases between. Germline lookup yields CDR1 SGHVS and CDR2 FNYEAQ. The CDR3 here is CASSSYPADPYEQYF. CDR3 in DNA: TGTGCCAGCAGCTCATACCCCGCCGACCCCTACGAGCAGTACTTC.

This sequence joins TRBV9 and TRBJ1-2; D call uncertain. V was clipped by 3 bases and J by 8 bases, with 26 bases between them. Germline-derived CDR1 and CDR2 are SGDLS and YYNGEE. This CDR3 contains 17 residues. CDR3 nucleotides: TGTGCCAGCAGCGAGCCCCAGAGTCAAGGAGCATGGACGGGCTACACCTTC. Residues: CASSEPQSQGAWTGYTF.

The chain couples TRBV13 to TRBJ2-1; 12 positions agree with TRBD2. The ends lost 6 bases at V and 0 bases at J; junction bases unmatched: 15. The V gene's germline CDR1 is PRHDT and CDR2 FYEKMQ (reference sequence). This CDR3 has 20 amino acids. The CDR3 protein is CASSASLGLAGISSYNEQFF. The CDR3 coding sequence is TGTGCCAGCAGTGCCTCCCTGGGACTAGCGGGTATTAGCTCCTACAATGAGCAGTTCTTC.

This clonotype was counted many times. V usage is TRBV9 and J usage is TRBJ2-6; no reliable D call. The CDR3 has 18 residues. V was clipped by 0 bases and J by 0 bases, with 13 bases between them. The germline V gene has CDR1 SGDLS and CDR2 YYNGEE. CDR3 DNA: TGTGCCAGCAGCGTAGCGTCGGACGGATTCTCTGGGGCCAACGTCCTGACTTTC. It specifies CASSVASDGFSGANVLTF.

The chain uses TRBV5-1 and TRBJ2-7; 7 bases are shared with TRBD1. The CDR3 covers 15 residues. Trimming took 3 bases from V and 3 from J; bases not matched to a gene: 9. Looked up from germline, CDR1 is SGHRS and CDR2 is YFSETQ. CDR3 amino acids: CASSSLGTANYEQYF. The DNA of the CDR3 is TGCGCCAGCAGCTCACTTGGGACAGCTAACTACGAGCAGTACTTC.

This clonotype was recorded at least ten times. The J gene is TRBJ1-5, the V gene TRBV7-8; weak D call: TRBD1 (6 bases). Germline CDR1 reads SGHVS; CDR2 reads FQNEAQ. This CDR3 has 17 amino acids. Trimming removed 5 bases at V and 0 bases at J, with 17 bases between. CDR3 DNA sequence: TGTGCCAGCAGCCCCGTGTGGGACACCATTAGCAATCAGCCCCAGCATTTT. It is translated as CASSPVWDTISNQPQHF.

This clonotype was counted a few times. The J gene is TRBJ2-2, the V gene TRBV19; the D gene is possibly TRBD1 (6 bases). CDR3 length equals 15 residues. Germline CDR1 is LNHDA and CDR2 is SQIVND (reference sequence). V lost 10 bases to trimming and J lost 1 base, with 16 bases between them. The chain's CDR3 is CATGKDRMNTGELFF. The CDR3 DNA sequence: TGTGCCACTGGGAAGGACAGAATGAACACCGGGGAGCTGTTTTTT. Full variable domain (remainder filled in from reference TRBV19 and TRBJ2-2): DGGITQSPKYLFRKEGQNVTLSCEQNLNHDAMYWYRQDPGQGLRLIYYSQIVNDFQKGDIAEGYSVSREKKESFPLTVTSAQKNPTAFYLCATGKDRMNTGELFFGEGSRLTVL.

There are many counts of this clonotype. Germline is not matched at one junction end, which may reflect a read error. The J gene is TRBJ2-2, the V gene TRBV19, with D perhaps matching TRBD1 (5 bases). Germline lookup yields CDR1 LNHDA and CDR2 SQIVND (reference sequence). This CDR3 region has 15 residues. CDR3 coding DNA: TGTGCCAGTAGTATAGATGCAGGGAACAGCGGGGAGCTGTTTTTT. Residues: CASSIDAGNSGELFF.

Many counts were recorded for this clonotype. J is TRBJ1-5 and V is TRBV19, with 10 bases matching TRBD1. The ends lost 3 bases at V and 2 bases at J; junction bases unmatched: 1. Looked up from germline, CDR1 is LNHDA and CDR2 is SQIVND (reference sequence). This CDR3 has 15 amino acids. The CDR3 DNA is TGTGCCAGTAGTATTGGGACAGGGGGCAATCAGCCCCAGCATTTT. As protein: CASSIGTGGNQPQHF.

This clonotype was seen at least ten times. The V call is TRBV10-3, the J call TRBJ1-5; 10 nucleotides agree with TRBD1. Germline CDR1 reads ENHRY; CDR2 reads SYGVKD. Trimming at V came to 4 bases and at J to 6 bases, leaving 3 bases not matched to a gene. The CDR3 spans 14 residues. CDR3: CAISGQGAVQPQHF. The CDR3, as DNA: TGTGCCATCAGTGGACAGGGGGCAGTTCAGCCCCAGCATTTT.

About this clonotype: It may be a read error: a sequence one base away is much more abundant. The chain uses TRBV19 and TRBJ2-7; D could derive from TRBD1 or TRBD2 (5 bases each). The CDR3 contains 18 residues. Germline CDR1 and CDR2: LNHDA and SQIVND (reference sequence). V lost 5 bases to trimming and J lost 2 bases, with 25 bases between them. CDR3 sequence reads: CASSPLHPGTLRPYEQYF. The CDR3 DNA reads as TGTGCCAGTAGTCCGCTCCACCCCGGGACCTTGCGTCCCTACGAGCAGTACTTC.

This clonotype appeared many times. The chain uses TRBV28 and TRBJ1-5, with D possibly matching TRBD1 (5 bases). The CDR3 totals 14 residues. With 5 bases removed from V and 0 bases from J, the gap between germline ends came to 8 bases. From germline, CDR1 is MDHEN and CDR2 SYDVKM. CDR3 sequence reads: CASSRGYSNQPQHF. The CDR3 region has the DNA TGTGCCAGCAGTAGGGGTTATAGCAATCAGCCCCAGCATTTT.

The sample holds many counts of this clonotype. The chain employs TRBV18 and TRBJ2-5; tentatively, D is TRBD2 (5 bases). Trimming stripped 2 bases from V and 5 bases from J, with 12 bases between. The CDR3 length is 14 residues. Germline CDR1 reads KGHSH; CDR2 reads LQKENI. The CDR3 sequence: CASSPSGEPETQYF. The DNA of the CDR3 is TGTGCCAGCTCACCATCCGGGGAACCGGAGACCCAGTACTTC.

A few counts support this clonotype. CDR3 loop: CASSQDATLGNQPQHF. The CDR3 DNA reads TGCGCCAGCAGCCAAGATGCGACTTTGGGCAATCAGCCCCAGCATTTT. This chain links TRBV4-1 with TRBJ1-5; unclear D gene. The CDR3 is made up of 16 amino acids. From germline, CDR1 is MGHRA and CDR2 YSYEKL. Trimming removed 0 bases from V and 2 bases from J, with 11 bases in between.

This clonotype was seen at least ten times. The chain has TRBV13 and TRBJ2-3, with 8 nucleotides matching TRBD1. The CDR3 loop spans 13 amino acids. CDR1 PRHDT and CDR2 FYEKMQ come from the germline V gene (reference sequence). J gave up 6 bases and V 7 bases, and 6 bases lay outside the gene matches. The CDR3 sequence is CASTGGDSDTQYF. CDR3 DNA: TGTGCCAGCACAGGGGGCGACTCTGATACGCAGTATTTT.

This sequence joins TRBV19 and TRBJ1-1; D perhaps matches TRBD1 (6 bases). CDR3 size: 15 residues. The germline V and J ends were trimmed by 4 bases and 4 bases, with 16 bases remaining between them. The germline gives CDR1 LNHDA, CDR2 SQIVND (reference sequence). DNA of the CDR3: TGTGCCAGTAGTACTCGGGGGGGGCCCCCCACTGAAGCTTTCTTT. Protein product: CASSTRGGPPTEAFF. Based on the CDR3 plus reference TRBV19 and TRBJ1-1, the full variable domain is DGGITQSPKYLFRKEGQNVTLSCEQNLNHDAMYWYRQDPGQGLRLIYYSQIVNDFQKGDIAEGYSVSREKKESFPLTVTSAQKNPTAFYLCASSTRGGPPTEAFFGQGTRLTVV.

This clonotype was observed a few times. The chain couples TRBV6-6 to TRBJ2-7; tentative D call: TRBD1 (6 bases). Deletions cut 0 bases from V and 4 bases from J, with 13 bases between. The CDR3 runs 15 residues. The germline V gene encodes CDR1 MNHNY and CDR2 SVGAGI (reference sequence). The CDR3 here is CASSYSRGGFYEQYF. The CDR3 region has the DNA TGTGCCAGCAGTTACTCTCGAGGGGGTTTTTACGAGCAGTACTTC.

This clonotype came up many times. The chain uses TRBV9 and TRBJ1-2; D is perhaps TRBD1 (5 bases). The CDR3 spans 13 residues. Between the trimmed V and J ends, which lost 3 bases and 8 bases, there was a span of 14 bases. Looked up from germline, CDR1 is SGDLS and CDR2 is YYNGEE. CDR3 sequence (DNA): TGTGCCAGCAGCGAGGGGATTCTTGGAGGCTACACCTTC. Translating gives CASSEGILGGYTF. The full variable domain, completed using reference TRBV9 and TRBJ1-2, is DSGVTQTPKHLITATGQRVTLRCSPRSGDLSVYWYQQSLDQGLQFLIQYYNGEERAKGNILERFSAQQFPDLHSELNLSSLELGDSALYFCASSEGILGGYTFGSGTRLTVV.

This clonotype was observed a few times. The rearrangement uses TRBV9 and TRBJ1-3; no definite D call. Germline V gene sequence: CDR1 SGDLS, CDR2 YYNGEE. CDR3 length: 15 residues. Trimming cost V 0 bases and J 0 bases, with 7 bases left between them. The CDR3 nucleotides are TGTGCCAGCAGCGTAGGAACGGACTCTGGAAACACCATATATTTT. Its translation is CASSVGTDSGNTIYF.

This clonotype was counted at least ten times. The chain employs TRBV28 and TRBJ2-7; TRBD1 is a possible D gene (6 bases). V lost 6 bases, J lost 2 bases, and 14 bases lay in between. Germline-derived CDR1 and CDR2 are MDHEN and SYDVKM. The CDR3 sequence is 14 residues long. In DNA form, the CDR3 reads TGTGCCAGCAGCCGTACAGGGAGCGCCTACGAGCAGTACTTC. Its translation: CASSRTGSAYEQYF.

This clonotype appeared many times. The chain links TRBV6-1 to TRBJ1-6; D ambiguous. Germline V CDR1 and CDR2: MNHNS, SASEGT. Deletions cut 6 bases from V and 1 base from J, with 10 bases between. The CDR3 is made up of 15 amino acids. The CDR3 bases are TGTGCCAGCAGGCGTCAAGAATCCTATAATTCACCCCTCCACTTT. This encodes CASRRQESYNSPLHF.

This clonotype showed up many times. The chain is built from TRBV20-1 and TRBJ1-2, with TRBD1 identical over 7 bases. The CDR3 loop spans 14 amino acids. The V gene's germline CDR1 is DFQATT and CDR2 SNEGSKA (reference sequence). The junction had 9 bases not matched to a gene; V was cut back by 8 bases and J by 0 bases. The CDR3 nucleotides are TGCAGTCCGAAAGGGGGCCTCGCTAACTATGGCTACACCTTC. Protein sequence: CSPKGGLANYGYTF.

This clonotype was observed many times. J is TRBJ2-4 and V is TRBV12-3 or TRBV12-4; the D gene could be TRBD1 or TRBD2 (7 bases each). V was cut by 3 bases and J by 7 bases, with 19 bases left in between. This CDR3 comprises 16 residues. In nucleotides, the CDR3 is TGTGCCAGCAGTTTGGGGACAGACCGGACTAGGAACATTCAGTACTTC. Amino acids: CASSLGTDRTRNIQYF.

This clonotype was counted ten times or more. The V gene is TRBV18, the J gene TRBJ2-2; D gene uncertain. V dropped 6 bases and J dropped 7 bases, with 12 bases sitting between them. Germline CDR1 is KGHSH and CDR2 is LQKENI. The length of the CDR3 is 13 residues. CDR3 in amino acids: CASSIQGNGELFF. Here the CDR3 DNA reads TGTGCCAGCTCCATACAAGGGAACGGGGAGCTGTTTTTT.

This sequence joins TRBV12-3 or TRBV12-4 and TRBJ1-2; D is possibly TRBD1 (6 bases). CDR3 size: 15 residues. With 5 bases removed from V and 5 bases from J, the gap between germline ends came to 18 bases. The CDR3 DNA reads TGTGCCAGCAGTCTCCACGGGGGGCGCGAGTATGGCTACACCTTC. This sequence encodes CASSLHGGREYGYTF.

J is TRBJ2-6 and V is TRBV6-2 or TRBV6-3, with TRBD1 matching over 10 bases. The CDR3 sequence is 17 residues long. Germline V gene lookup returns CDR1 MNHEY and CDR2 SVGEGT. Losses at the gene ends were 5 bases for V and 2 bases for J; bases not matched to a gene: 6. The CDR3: CASSPRTGGTGANVLTF. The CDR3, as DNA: TGTGCCAGCAGTCCCCGGACAGGGGGTACTGGGGCCAACGTCCTGACTTTC.

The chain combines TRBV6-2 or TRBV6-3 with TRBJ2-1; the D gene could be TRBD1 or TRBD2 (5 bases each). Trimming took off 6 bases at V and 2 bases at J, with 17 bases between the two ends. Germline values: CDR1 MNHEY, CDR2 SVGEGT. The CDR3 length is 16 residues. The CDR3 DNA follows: TGTGCCAGCAGCCCTAGGGACCGCAACCCCTACAATGAGCAGTTCTTC. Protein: CASSPRDRNPYNEQFF.

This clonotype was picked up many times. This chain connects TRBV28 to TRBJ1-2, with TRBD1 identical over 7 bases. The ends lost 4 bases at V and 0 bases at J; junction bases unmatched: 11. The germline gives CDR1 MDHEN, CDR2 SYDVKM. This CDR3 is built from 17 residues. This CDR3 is CASSSGTEGVSNYGYTF. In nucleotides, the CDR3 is TGTGCCAGCAGTTCCGGGACAGAGGGGGTTTCTAACTATGGCTACACCTTC.

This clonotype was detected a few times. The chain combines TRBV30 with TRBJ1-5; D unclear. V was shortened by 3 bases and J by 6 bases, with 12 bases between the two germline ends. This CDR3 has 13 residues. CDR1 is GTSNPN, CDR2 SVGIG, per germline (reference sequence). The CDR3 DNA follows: TGTGCCTGGAGCATGGAGGATACTCAGCCCCAGCATTTT. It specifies CAWSMEDTQPQHF.

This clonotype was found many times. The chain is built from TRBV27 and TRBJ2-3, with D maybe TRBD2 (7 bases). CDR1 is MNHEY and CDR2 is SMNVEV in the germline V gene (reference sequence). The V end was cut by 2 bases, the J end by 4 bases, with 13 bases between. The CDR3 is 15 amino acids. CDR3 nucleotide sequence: TGTGCCAGCAGTTTAAAGGGAGGGGGGCCAGATACGCAGTATTTT. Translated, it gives CASSLKGGGPDTQYF.